This TCR beta chain was observed in a study of cytotoxic CD8 clonotypes in ibrutinib-treated CLL. Overall study context: Some 10 relapsed/refractory, roughly 15 treatment-naive; under 18 IGHV unmutated. Samples yielded averages of some 250,000 productive templates and 94,000 or so productive rearrangements.

Study outcomes and limitations: Among the clonotypes, public ones were uncommon and contracted or held stable on treatment.

This CDR3 spans 17 amino acids. J gave up 4 bases and V 4 bases, and 14 bases lay outside the gene matches. Per germline, CDR1 SGHRS and CDR2 YFSETQ. This clone was detected a few times. Its matching antigen is unknown. With sequencing, the targeted depth ranged from 1 in 200,000 to 1 in 1 million T cells. The method was immunoSEQ multiplex PCR; TCRdb's version includes in-frame clones alone and lacks a portion of them. Of roughly 110,000 clones detected, approximately 58% appear once; the ten largest clones hold about 39%. The sequences come from PBMCs, collected after 24 months of ibrutinib treatment. The source is a human donor with chronic lymphocytic leukemia. The J gene is TRBJ1-2, the V gene TRBV5-1, with TRBD1 matching 9 bases. The CDR3, as DNA: TGCGCCAGCAGCGCTACAGGGGGCCAGGAGGGTCGCTATGGCTACACCTTC. Amino acids: CASSATGGQEGRYGYTF.